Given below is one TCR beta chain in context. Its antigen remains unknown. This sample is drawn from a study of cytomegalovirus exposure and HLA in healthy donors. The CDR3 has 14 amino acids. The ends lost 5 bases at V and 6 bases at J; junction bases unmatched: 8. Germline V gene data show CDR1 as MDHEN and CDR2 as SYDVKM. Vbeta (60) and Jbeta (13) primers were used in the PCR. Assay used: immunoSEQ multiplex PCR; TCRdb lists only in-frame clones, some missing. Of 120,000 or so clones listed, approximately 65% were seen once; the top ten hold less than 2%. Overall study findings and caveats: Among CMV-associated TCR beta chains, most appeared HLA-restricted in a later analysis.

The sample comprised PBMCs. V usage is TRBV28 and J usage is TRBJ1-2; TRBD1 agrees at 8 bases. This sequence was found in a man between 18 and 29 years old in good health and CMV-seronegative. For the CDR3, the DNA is TGTGCCAGCAGTCCCTGGGGCAGGGGGCATGGCTACACCTTC. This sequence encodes CASSPWGRGHGYTF.